A selection of T cell receptor beta chains follows, all from one sample in a study of T cells in Graves' hyperthyroidism and ophthalmopathy. TCRdb re-analysed the multiplex PCR reads in MiXCR, keeping a single row per CDR3 protein. The sample lists around 540,000 distinct CDR3 sequences, roughly 50% occurring once. Sequencing input: peripheral blood or thyroid tissue (not recorded which). These receptors originate from a young woman with Graves' hyperthyroidism. Both conserved end residues are part of each CDR3. The D gene is left open where the match is weak. Only some rows state a clone size, as once, few, many or a class for expanded clones.

d_call: TRBD1
clone_size: few
v_call: TRBV10-3
j_call: TRBJ1-2
cdr3_aa: CASSRQGIDGYTF
cdr3_nt: TGTGCCAGCAGTCGACAGGGAATAGATGGCTACACCTTC

d_call: NA
clone_size: NA
v_call: TRBV25-1
j_call: TRBJ2-7
cdr3_aa: CASRRQGPVYEQYF
cdr3_nt: TGTGCCAGCAGAAGACAAGGGCCTGTTTACGAGCAGTACTTC

d_call: TRBD2
clone_size: many
v_call: TRBV7-8
j_call: TRBJ2-7
cdr3_aa: CASSLGLAGFEQYF
cdr3_nt: TGTGCCAGCAGCTTGGGACTAGCGGGTTTCGAGCAGTACTTC

d_call: NA
clone_size: NA
v_call: TRBV15
j_call: TRBJ1-6
cdr3_aa: CATSSLSGAADSPLHF
cdr3_nt: TGTGCCACCAGCAGCCTCTCAGGGGCCGCTGATTCACCCCTCCACTTT

d_call: TRBD1
clone_size: NA
v_call: TRBV7-9
j_call: TRBJ2-7
cdr3_aa: CASSQEGTAYEQYF
cdr3_nt: TGTGCCAGCAGCCAAGAAGGGACAGCCTACGAGCAGTACTTC

d_call: NA
clone_size: NA
v_call: TRBV2
j_call: TRBJ1-2
cdr3_aa: CASSVRGLGGYTF
cdr3_nt: TGTGCCAGCAGTGTGAGGGGTCTGGGTGGCTACACCTTC

d_call: NA
clone_size: NA
v_call: TRBV7-8
j_call: TRBJ2-7
cdr3_aa: CASSARDNLGYEQYF
cdr3_nt: TGTGCCAGCAGCGCCCGGGACAACCTTGGGTACGAGCAGTACTTC

d_call: NA
clone_size: NA
v_call: TRBV29-1
j_call: TRBJ2-7
cdr3_aa: CSLGIGGYEQYF
cdr3_nt: TGCAGCTTAGGTATAGGGGGTTACGAGCAGTACTTC

d_call: NA
clone_size: few
v_call: TRBV10-3
j_call: TRBJ2-5
cdr3_aa: CAISGAGETQYF
cdr3_nt: TGTGCCATCAGTGGGGCCGGGGAGACCCAGTACTTC

d_call: NA
clone_size: NA
v_call: TRBV6-6
j_call: TRBJ1-1
cdr3_aa: CASYRVGAEAFF
cdr3_nt: TGTGCCAGCTATCGGGTAGGTGCTGAAGCTTTCTTT

d_call: TRBD2
clone_size: NA
v_call: TRBV7-9
j_call: TRBJ2-7
cdr3_aa: CASSLVGTRGEQYF
cdr3_nt: TGTGCCAGCAGCTTGGTAGGGACTAGGGGTGAGCAGTACTTC

d_call: NA
clone_size: NA
v_call: TRBV7-9
j_call: TRBJ2-5
cdr3_aa: CASSQGRGQETQYF
cdr3_nt: TGTGCCAGCAGCCAGGGGCGGGGTCAGGAGACCCAGTACTTC

d_call: NA
clone_size: few
v_call: TRBV29-1
j_call: TRBJ2-2
cdr3_aa: CSGLGKNTGELFF
cdr3_nt: TGCAGCGGCCTCGGGAAGAACACCGGGGAGCTGTTTTTT

d_call: TRBD1
clone_size: NA
v_call: TRBV7-2
j_call: TRBJ1-5
cdr3_aa: CASSLAGTGGGNHPQHF
cdr3_nt: TGTGCCAGCAGCTTAGCAGGGACAGGGGGTGGCAATCACCCCCAGCATTTT

d_call: NA
clone_size: few
v_call: TRBV25-1
j_call: TRBJ1-2
cdr3_aa: CASSPPGAYGYTF
cdr3_nt: TGTGCCAGCTCACCCCCCGGTGCCTATGGCTACACCTTC

d_call: NA
clone_size: NA
v_call: TRBV7-2
j_call: TRBJ1-1
cdr3_aa: CASSLARNEAFF
cdr3_nt: TGTGCCAGCAGCTTAGCCAGGAACGAAGCTTTCTTT

d_call: TRBD1
clone_size: NA
v_call: TRBV19
j_call: TRBJ2-7
cdr3_aa: CASSPRQGVTADYEQYF
cdr3_nt: TGTGCCAGTAGTCCTAGACAGGGGGTCACCGCTGACTACGAGCAGTACTTC

d_call: NA
clone_size: few
v_call: TRBV7-3
j_call: TRBJ2-7
cdr3_aa: CASSPLPGRAQYF
cdr3_nt: TGTGCCAGCAGCCCCCTCCCCGGCCGGGCCCAGTACTTC

d_call: NA
clone_size: once
v_call: TRBV7-9
j_call: TRBJ2-7
cdr3_aa: CASSFGGAETYEQYF
cdr3_nt: TGTGCCAGCAGCTTCGGGGGCGCGGAAACCTACGAGCAGTACTTC

d_call: NA
clone_size: NA
v_call: TRBV9
j_call: TRBJ1-1
cdr3_aa: CANSESNGPTEAFF
cdr3_nt: TGTGCCAACAGCGAGAGCAACGGACCCACTGAAGCTTTCTTT

d_call: NA
clone_size: many
v_call: TRBV7-9
j_call: TRBJ2-7
cdr3_aa: CASSSWTTPYEQYF
cdr3_nt: TGTGCCAGCAGCTCCTGGACTACCCCCTACGAGCAGTACTTC

d_call: NA
clone_size: NA
v_call: TRBV7-2
j_call: TRBJ2-5
cdr3_aa: CASSLGPGAGETQYF
cdr3_nt: TGTGCCAGCAGCTTAGGGCCCGGCGCGGGAGAGACCCAGTACTTC

d_call: TRBD2
clone_size: few
v_call: TRBV7-9
j_call: TRBJ2-5
cdr3_aa: CASSHGAGEETQYF
cdr3_nt: TGTGCCAGCAGCCATGGAGCGGGAGAAGAGACCCAGTACTTC

d_call: NA
clone_size: NA
v_call: TRBV2
j_call: TRBJ2-6
cdr3_aa: CASSPPHTGANVLTF
cdr3_nt: TGTGCCAGCAGTCCACCGCATACTGGGGCCAACGTCCTGACTTTC

d_call: NA
clone_size: NA
v_call: TRBV7-3
j_call: TRBJ2-7
cdr3_aa: CASSSHDSYEQYF
cdr3_nt: TGTGCCAGCAGCTCACACGATTCCTACGAGCAGTACTTC

d_call: NA
clone_size: NA
v_call: TRBV10-3
j_call: TRBJ1-2
cdr3_aa: CAISVEGGSRGYTF
cdr3_nt: TGTGCCATCAGTGTGGAAGGGGGATCTAGAGGCTACACCTTC

d_call: NA
clone_size: many
v_call: TRBV7-6
j_call: TRBJ2-5
cdr3_aa: CASSLSVLRETQYF
cdr3_nt: TGTGCCAGCAGCTTATCGGTCTTACGGGAGACCCAGTACTTC

d_call: NA
clone_size: once
v_call: TRBV7-9
j_call: TRBJ2-5
cdr3_aa: CASSSPGAPEETQYF
cdr3_nt: TGTGCCAGCAGCTCCCCCGGGGCGCCGGAAGAGACCCAGTACTTC

d_call: TRBD1
clone_size: many
v_call: TRBV7-3
j_call: TRBJ2-5
cdr3_aa: CASSSRTGEETQYF
cdr3_nt: TGTGCCAGCAGCTCCAGGACAGGAGAGGAGACCCAGTACTTC

d_call: TRBD1
clone_size: NA
v_call: TRBV25-1
j_call: TRBJ1-6
cdr3_aa: CASSLGGQLNSPLHF
cdr3_nt: TGTGCCAGCAGCTTGGGGGGACAGCTTAATTCACCCCTCCACTTT

d_call: TRBD2
clone_size: NA
v_call: TRBV7-2
j_call: TRBJ2-5
cdr3_aa: CASSYPAGTSGRLRETQYF
cdr3_nt: TGCGCCAGCAGTTACCCTGCCGGGACTAGCGGGAGGTTGAGAGAGACCCAGTACTTC

d_call: TRBD1
clone_size: NA
v_call: TRBV6-1
j_call: TRBJ1-2
cdr3_aa: CASSERTGGLSYGYTF
cdr3_nt: TGTGCCAGCAGTGAACGGACAGGGGGTCTGAGCTATGGCTACACCTTC

d_call: TRBD1
clone_size: NA
v_call: TRBV7-2
j_call: TRBJ1-2
cdr3_aa: CATADRGRYGYTF
cdr3_nt: TGTGCCACCGCGGACAGGGGGCGGTATGGCTACACCTTC

d_call: TRBD1
clone_size: many
v_call: TRBV10-3
j_call: TRBJ1-4
cdr3_aa: CAISAGQAGEKLFF
cdr3_nt: TGTGCCATCAGTGCGGGACAGGCAGGCGAAAAACTGTTTTTT

d_call: NA
clone_size: NA
v_call: TRBV5-6
j_call: TRBJ1-4
cdr3_aa: CASSLVRSHSEKLFF
cdr3_nt: TGTGCCAGCAGCCTTGTCAGGTCACACTCTGAAAAACTGTTTTTT

d_call: NA
clone_size: many
v_call: TRBV7-9
j_call: TRBJ2-5
cdr3_aa: CASSLEGTAQETQYF
cdr3_nt: TGTGCCAGCAGCTTAGAAGGGACGGCCCAAGAGACCCAGTACTTC

d_call: NA
clone_size: few
v_call: TRBV7-3
j_call: TRBJ2-7
cdr3_aa: CASSTTATYEQYF
cdr3_nt: TGTGCCAGCAGCACGACAGCAACCTACGAGCAGTACTTC

d_call: TRBD1
clone_size: NA
v_call: TRBV19
j_call: TRBJ1-1
cdr3_aa: CASRGTASGTEAFF
cdr3_nt: TGTGCCAGTAGGGGGACAGCGTCGGGCACTGAAGCTTTCTTT

d_call: NA
clone_size: NA
v_call: TRBV12-3/TRBV12-4
j_call: TRBJ1-5
cdr3_aa: CASRPGRISNQPQHF
cdr3_nt: TGTGCCAGCAGACCGGGACGGATTAGCAATCAGCCCCAGCATTTT

d_call: TRBD1
clone_size: NA
v_call: TRBV24-1
j_call: TRBJ2-2
cdr3_aa: CATSDHRGHANTGELFF
cdr3_nt: TGTGCCACCAGTGATCACAGGGGCCACGCGAACACCGGGGAGCTGTTTTTT

d_call: NA
clone_size: NA
v_call: TRBV5-1
j_call: TRBJ1-2
cdr3_aa: CASSVDGYTF
cdr3_nt: TGCGCCAGCAGCGTTGACGGCTACACCTTC

d_call: NA
clone_size: NA
v_call: TRBV7-9
j_call: TRBJ2-5
cdr3_aa: CASSLPAPQETQYF
cdr3_nt: TGTGCCAGCAGCCTCCCGGCGCCCCAAGAGACCCAGTACTTC

d_call: TRBD1
clone_size: NA
v_call: TRBV7-9
j_call: TRBJ1-1
cdr3_aa: CASSDRTGATEAFF
cdr3_nt: TGTGCCAGCAGCGACCGGACAGGCGCTACTGAAGCTTTCTTT

d_call: TRBD1
clone_size: many
v_call: TRBV7-3
j_call: TRBJ2-5
cdr3_aa: CASSLTGGKETQYF
cdr3_nt: TGTGCCAGCAGCCTGACAGGGGGCAAAGAGACCCAGTACTTC

d_call: NA
clone_size: NA
v_call: TRBV7-9
j_call: TRBJ1-1
cdr3_aa: CASSILRGLTEAFF
cdr3_nt: TGTGCCAGCAGCATACTTCGAGGTCTCACTGAAGCTTTCTTT

d_call: NA
clone_size: many
v_call: TRBV7-8
j_call: TRBJ2-6
cdr3_aa: CASSPFTGYGANVLTF
cdr3_nt: TGTGCCAGCAGCCCGTTCACAGGCTATGGGGCCAACGTCCTGACTTTC

d_call: NA
clone_size: few
v_call: TRBV7-9
j_call: TRBJ1-2
cdr3_aa: CASSSPEAYRSGYGYTF
cdr3_nt: TGTGCCAGCAGCTCGCCGGAGGCATACCGGTCGGGATATGGCTACACCTTC

d_call: NA
clone_size: many
v_call: TRBV2
j_call: TRBJ1-2
cdr3_aa: CASSGAMGYDGYTF
cdr3_nt: TGTGCCAGCAGTGGGGCCATGGGCTATGATGGCTACACCTTC

d_call: NA
clone_size: many
v_call: TRBV24-1
j_call: TRBJ1-5
cdr3_aa: CATSEASGTPGDQPQHF
cdr3_nt: TGTGCCACCAGTGAGGCCTCCGGGACACCTGGGGATCAGCCCCAGCATTTT

d_call: NA
clone_size: few
v_call: TRBV29-1
j_call: TRBJ1-1
cdr3_aa: CSVDEGMNTEAFF
cdr3_nt: TGCAGCGTTGATGAGGGGATGAACACTGAAGCTTTCTTT

d_call: NA
clone_size: NA
v_call: TRBV5-4
j_call: TRBJ2-6
cdr3_aa: CASSIGSRGVLTF
cdr3_nt: TGTGCCAGCAGCATCGGGTCCCGGGGCGTCCTGACTTTC

d_call: TRBD1
clone_size: NA
v_call: TRBV2
j_call: TRBJ2-5
cdr3_aa: CASSQSGRGLGETQYF
cdr3_nt: TGCGCCAGCAGCCAGTCCGGCAGGGGGTTAGGGGAGACCCAGTACTTC

d_call: NA
clone_size: many
v_call: TRBV13
j_call: TRBJ1-3
cdr3_aa: CASSLVKISGNTIYF
cdr3_nt: TGTGCCAGCAGCTTAGTGAAGATCTCTGGAAACACCATATATTTT

d_call: NA
clone_size: many
v_call: TRBV7-9
j_call: TRBJ1-5
cdr3_aa: CASSKTGHIGQPQHF
cdr3_nt: TGTGCCAGCAGCAAGACGGGACATATCGGGCAGCCCCAGCATTTT